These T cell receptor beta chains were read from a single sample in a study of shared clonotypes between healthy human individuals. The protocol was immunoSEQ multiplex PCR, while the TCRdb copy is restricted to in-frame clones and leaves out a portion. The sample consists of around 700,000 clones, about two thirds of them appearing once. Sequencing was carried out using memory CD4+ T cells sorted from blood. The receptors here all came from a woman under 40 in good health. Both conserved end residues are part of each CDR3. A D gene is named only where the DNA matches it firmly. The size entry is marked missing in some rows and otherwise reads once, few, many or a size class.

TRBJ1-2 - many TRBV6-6 CASSPRQRYGYTF TGTGCCAGCAGTCCACGACAACGCTATGGCTACACCTTC
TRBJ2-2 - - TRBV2 CASTRSGGRAGELFF TGTGCCAGCACTCGAAGTGGGGGGAGAGCCGGGGAGCTGTTTTTT
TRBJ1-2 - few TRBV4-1 CASSQGVLGENYGYTF TGCGCCAGCAGCCAAGGTGTTCTCGGGGAAAACTATGGCTACACCTTC
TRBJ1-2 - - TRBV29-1 CSVVLGGGYGYTF TGCAGCGTTGTCCTCGGGGGCGGCTATGGCTACACCTTC
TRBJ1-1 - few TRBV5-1 CASSLAWDPNMNTEAFF TGCGCCAGCAGCTTGGCCTGGGACCCGAACATGAACACTGAAGCTTTCTTT
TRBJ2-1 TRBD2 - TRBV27 CASSLSASGSYNEQFF TGTGCCAGCAGTTTATCGGCTAGCGGTTCCTACAATGAGCAGTTCTTC
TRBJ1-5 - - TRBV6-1 CASSGLLDPQHF TGTGCCAGCAGTGGGTTATTGGATCCCCAGCATTTT
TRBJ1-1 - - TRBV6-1 CASSMGHPGTEAFF TGTGCCAGCAGCATGGGACACCCGGGCACTGAAGCTTTCTTT
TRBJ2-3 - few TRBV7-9 CASSSNTGWTDTQYF TGTGCCAGCAGCTCCAACACAGGGTGGACAGATACGCAGTATTTT
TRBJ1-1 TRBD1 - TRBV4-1 CASSRTRQGLGDGAEAFF TGCGCCAGCAGCCGAACCCGACAGGGATTAGGAGATGGGGCTGAAGCTTTCTTT
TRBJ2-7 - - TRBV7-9 CASSKTLGEQYF TGTGCCAGCTCCAAGACCCTTGGCGAGCAGTACTTC
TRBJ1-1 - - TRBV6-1 CASSEKNRASEAFF TGTGCCAGCAGTGAAAAAAACAGGGCTTCTGAAGCTTTCTTT
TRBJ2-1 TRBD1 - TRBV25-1 CASSEWETGANEQFF TGTGCCAGCAGTGAATGGGAGACAGGGGCCAATGAGCAGTTCTTC
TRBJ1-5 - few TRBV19 CASSMWGNNQPQHF TGTGCCAGTAGTATGTGGGGGAACAATCAGCCCCAGCATTTT
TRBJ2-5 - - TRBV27 CASSRTRQETQYF TGTGCCAGCAGCCGGACAAGACAAGAGACCCAGTACTTC
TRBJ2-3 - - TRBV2 CASSERDFQTDTQYF TGTGCCAGCAGTGAAAGGGACTTTCAGACAGATACGCAGTATTTT
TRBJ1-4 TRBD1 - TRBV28 CASSFIGPGTGGGNEKLFF TGTGCCAGCAGTTTTATTGGCCCTGGGACAGGGGGCGGGAATGAAAAACTGTTTTTT
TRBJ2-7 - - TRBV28 CASRTAIYEQYF TGTGCCAGCAGGACAGCTATCTACGAGCAGTACTTC
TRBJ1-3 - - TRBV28 CASSLDTGSGNTIYF TGTGCCAGCAGTTTGGATACAGGGTCTGGAAACACCATATATTTT
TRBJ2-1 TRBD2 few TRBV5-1 CASSLSSGSYNEQFF TGCGCCAGCAGCTTATCTAGCGGCTCCTACAATGAGCAGTTCTTC
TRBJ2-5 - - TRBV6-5 CASSKQIKGTQYF TGTGCCAGCAGTAAACAGATAAAAGGGACCCAGTACTTC
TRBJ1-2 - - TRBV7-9 CASSLGGYGYTF TGTGCCAGCAGCTTAGGGGGCTATGGCTACACCTTC
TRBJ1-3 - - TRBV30 CAWSVPYSGNTIYF TGTGCCTGGAGTGTCCCCTACTCTGGAAACACCATATATTTT
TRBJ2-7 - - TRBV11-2 CASGDYRSYEQYF TGTGCCAGCGGAGACTACCGTTCCTACGAGCAGTACTTC
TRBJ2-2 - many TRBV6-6 CASSPWDGLTGELFF TGTGCCAGCAGCCCCTGGGACGGACTCACCGGGGAGCTGTTTTTT
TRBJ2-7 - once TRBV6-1 CASSAPSGSYEQYF TGTGCCAGCAGTGCCCCCTCCGGCTCCTACGAGCAGTACTTC
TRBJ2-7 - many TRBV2 CASSGFGYRDEQYF TGTGCCAGCAGTGGGTTTGGGTACAGGGACGAGCAGTACTTC
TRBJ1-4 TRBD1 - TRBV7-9 CASSFPQGARGELFF TGTGCCAGCAGTTTCCCGCAGGGGGCGCGGGGAGAACTGTTTTTT
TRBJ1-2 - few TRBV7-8 CASSLGRYYGYTF TGTGCCAGCAGCTTAGGTCGTTACTATGGCTACACCTTC
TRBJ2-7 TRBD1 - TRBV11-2 CASSSPPLRTGESYEQYF TGTGCCAGCAGCTCTCCCCCGCTTCGGACAGGGGAATCCTACGAGCAGTACTTC
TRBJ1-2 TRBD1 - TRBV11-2 CASSSRDRGYTF TGTGCCAGCAGCTCCCGGGACAGGGGATACACCTTC
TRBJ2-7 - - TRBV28 CASSVSIEQYF TGTGCCAGCAGTGTTTCTATCGAGCAGTACTTC
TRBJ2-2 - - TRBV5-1 CASSTLRGTGELFF TGCGCCAGCAGCACGCTCAGGGGTACCGGGGAGCTGTTTTTT
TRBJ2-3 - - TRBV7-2 CASSWNRDTQYF TGTGCCAGCAGCTGGAATAGGGATACGCAGTATTTT
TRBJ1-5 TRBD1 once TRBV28 CASSPGQGAQPQHF TGTGCCAGCAGTCCCGGACAGGGAGCTCAGCCCCAGCATTTT
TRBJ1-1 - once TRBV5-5 CASSLQVGGTEAFF TGTGCCAGCAGCTTGCAGGTCGGGGGCACTGAAGCTTTCTTT
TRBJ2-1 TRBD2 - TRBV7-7 CASSFRTSGVNEQFF TGTGCCAGCAGCTTTCGGACTAGCGGGGTCAATGAGCAGTTCTTC
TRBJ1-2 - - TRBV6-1 CASSEATGPNYGYTF TGTGCCAGCAGTGAAGCTACAGGACCTAACTATGGCTACACCTTC
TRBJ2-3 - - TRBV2 CASTSDADTQYF TGTGCCAGCACGTCGGATGCAGATACGCAGTATTTT
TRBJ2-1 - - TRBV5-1 CASSLDGSSYNEQFF TGCGCCAGCAGCTTGGATGGAAGCTCCTACAATGAGCAGTTCTTC
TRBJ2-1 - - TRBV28 CASSLSSNEQFF TGTGCCAGCAGTTTGTCAAGTAATGAGCAGTTCTTC
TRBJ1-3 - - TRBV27 CASSLLGGSGNTIYF TGTGCCAGCAGTTTGTTGGGGGGTTCAGGAAACACCATATATTTT
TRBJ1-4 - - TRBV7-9 CASSLVGARNGGAEKLFF TGTGCCAGCAGCTTAGTGGGGGCGCGCAATGGAGGCGCCGAAAAACTGTTTTTT
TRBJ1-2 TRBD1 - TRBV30 CAWSTTGTGSNYGYTF TGTGCCTGGAGTACTACCGGGACAGGCTCTAACTATGGCTACACCTTC
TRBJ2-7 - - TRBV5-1 CASSFVFGTYEQYF TGCGCCAGCAGCTTCGTGTTTGGTACCTACGAGCAGTACTTC
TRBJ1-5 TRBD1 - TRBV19 CASSMLGQSNQPQHF TGTGCCAGTAGTATGCTGGGACAGAGCAATCAGCCCCAGCATTTT
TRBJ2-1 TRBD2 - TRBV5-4 CASSLVGLAGHNEQFF TGTGCCAGCAGCTTGGTGGGACTAGCGGGACACAATGAGCAGTTCTTC
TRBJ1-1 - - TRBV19 CASSTSGAVTEAFF TGTGCCAGTAGTACCTCAGGGGCCGTCACTGAAGCTTTCTTT
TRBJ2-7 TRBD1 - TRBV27 CASSPLGQGGPYEQYF TGTGCCAGCAGTCCCCTCGGACAGGGGGGACCGTACGAGCAGTACTTC
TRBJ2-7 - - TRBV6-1 CASSEWVYGGEQYF TGTGCCAGCAGTGAGTGGGTCTATGGTGGAGAGCAGTACTTC
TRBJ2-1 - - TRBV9 CASSPGTGGNEQFF TGTGCCAGCAGCCCCGGGACCGGTGGGAATGAGCAGTTCTTC
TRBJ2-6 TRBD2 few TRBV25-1 CASSEWGGSGANVLTF TGTGCCAGCAGTGAATGGGGGGGCTCTGGGGCCAACGTCCTGACTTTC
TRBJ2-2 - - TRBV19 CASSIGSRRPGELFF TGTGCCAGTAGTATCGGGAGCAGAAGGCCCGGGGAGCTGTTTTTT
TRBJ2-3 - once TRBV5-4 CASSEPSTDTQYF TGTGCCAGCAGCGAACCGAGCACAGATACGCAGTATTTT
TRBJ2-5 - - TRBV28 CASSLRRGGETQYF TGTGCCAGCAGTTTAAGGAGGGGTGGAGAGACCCAGTACTTC
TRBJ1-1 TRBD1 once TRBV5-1 CASSFGPGQATQNTEAFF TGCGCCAGCAGCTTTGGACCGGGACAGGCCACCCAGAACACTGAAGCTTTCTTT
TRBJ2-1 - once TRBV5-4 CASSLQGLNEQFF TGTGCCAGCAGCTTGCAGGGGCTAAATGAGCAGTTCTTC
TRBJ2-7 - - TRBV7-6 CASSLPGAHEQYF TGTGCCAGCAGCTTACCAGGGGCTCACGAGCAGTACTTC
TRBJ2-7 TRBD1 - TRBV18 CASSGQGWYEQYF TGTGCCAGCTCCGGACAGGGGTGGTACGAGCAGTACTTC